The next 16 T cell receptor beta chains were all read from a single sample in a study of blood T cell repertoires in COVID-19. TCRdb keeps only in-frame clones here, not all; method: immunoSEQ multiplex PCR. Among approximately 310,000 clones listed, around 87% were seen once. The source material was peripheral blood. Receptors originate from a woman aged 50 to 60 who had recovered from COVID-19.

The CDR3 nucleotides read TGTGCCAGCAGCTTGGATCGAGTCGGGGCCAACGTCCTGACTTTC. Protein product: CASSLDRVGANVLTF. This rearrangement joins TRBV5-4 to TRBJ2-6; no definite D call. V was pared by 0 bases and J by 4 bases, with 8 bases between. This CDR3 is 15 amino acids long. Looked up from germline, CDR1 is SGHNT and CDR2 is YYREEE (reference sequence). Full variable domain (rest looked up from reference TRBV5-4 and TRBJ2-6): ETGVTQSPTHLIKTRGQQVTLRCSSQSGHNTVSWYQQALGQGPQFIFQYYREEENGRGNFPPRFSGLQFPNYSSELNVNALELDDSALYLCASSLDRVGANVLTFGAGSRLTVL.

The J gene is TRBJ1-5, the V gene TRBV6-6; no clear D gene. Germline V lookup: CDR1 MNHNY, CDR2 SVGAGI (reference sequence). The germline V and J ends were trimmed by 0 bases and 2 bases, with 11 bases remaining between them. This CDR3 has 16 amino acids. The DNA of the CDR3 is TGTGCCAGCAGTTACTCCTTTCAACCAGGCAATCAGCCCCAGCATTTT. The encoded protein is CASSYSFQPGNQPQHF.

The chain joins TRBV28 to TRBJ2-1, with D maybe TRBD2 (6 bases). Looked up from germline, CDR1 is MDHEN and CDR2 is SYDVKM. Deletions cut 1 base from V and 10 bases from J, with 11 bases between. The CDR3 spans 13 residues. CDR3 sequence reads: CASSLYLAQEQFF. The CDR3 bases are TGTGCCAGCAGTTTATACCTAGCGCAAGAGCAGTTCTTC.

In this sample, this clone turned up a few times. The chain employs TRBV19 and TRBJ2-1; 7 bases are a match to TRBD2. The germline gives CDR1 LNHDA, CDR2 SQIVND (reference sequence). The CDR3 is made up of 14 amino acids. With V trimmed by 6 bases and J by 5 bases, 7 bases remained unmatched. The DNA for the CDR3 is TGTGCCAGTAGCTGGAGCGGGGTTAACAATGAGCAGTTCTTC. It translates to CASSWSGVNNEQFF.

The CDR3 DNA sequence: TGTGCCAGCAGTTTCCCCGGACAGGGGGAATGGTATGGCTACACCTTC. It translates to CASSFPGQGEWYGYTF. The chain recombines TRBV28 with TRBJ1-2, with 10 nucleotides matching TRBD1. With V trimmed by 3 bases and J by 5 bases, 9 bases remained unmatched. The CDR3 is 16 residues long. Germline CDR1 MDHEN, CDR2 SYDVKM.

The V and J genes are TRBV6-5 and TRBJ1-1; 7 bases fit TRBD1. J lost 4 bases, V lost 5 bases, and 7 bases had no gene match. CDR1 is MNHEY, CDR2 SVGAGI, per germline. The CDR3 is 14 residues long. For the CDR3, the DNA is TGTGCCAGCAGTCTACAGGGGAAGGTCACTGAAGCTTTCTTT. Translated: CASSLQGKVTEAFF.

The gene calls are TRBV5-1 and TRBJ2-2; TRBD2 aligns across 10 bases. CDR1 and CDR2 (germline): SGHRS, YFSETQ. The CDR3 runs 18 residues. Trimming cost V 1 base and J 1 base; bases outside gene matches: 7. The CDR3 region has the DNA TGCGCCAGCAGCTTGCGTGGAATAGCGGGAGGGAACACCGGGGAGCTGTTTTTT. Encoded protein: CASSLRGIAGGNTGELFF.

The chain recombines TRBV29-1 with TRBJ2-7; D might be TRBD1 (6 bases). V was pared by 0 bases and J by 0 bases, with 9 bases between. This CDR3 region has 14 residues. Per the germline V gene, CDR1 is SQVTM and CDR2 is ANQGSEA. CDR3 in DNA: TGCAGCGTTGAAGAGTTCAGGGGCTCCTACGAGCAGTACTTC. Its translation is CSVEEFRGSYEQYF.

The chain has TRBV5-1 and TRBJ1-4, with D possibly TRBD1 on 6 matching bases. This CDR3 spans 15 amino acids. Between the trimmed V and J ends, which lost 4 bases and 5 bases, there was a span of 15 bases. Germline assignment: CDR1 SGHRS and CDR2 YFSETQ. The CDR3 bases are TGCGCCAGCAGCCTCCAAACAGGGATCAATGAAAAACTGTTTTTT. Protein product: CASSLQTGINEKLFF.

V and J are TRBV28 and TRBJ1-1; no definite D call. Germline CDR1 MDHEN, CDR2 SYDVKM. This CDR3 has 16 amino acids. V was shortened by 7 bases and J by 3 bases, with 21 bases between the two germline ends. This chain's CDR3 is CASNTFRSGKDTEAFF. The CDR3 nucleotides read TGTGCCAGCAACACTTTTCGCTCGGGGAAAGACACTGAAGCTTTCTTT. Combining the CDR3 with reference TRBV28 and TRBJ1-1 gives the whole variable domain DVKVTQSSRYLVKRTGEKVFLECVQDMDHENMFWYRQDPGLGLRLIYFSYDVKMKEKGDIPEGYSVSREKKERFSLILESASTNQTSMYLCASNTFRSGKDTEAFFGQGTRLTVV.

The V gene is TRBV6-5, the J gene TRBJ1-2; D ambiguous. Per germline, CDR1 MNHEY and CDR2 SVGAGI. Between the trimmed V and J ends, which lost 2 bases and 1 base, there was a span of 5 bases. The CDR3 is 13 amino acids. CDR3 in amino acids: CASSYTSNYGYTF. Written as DNA, the CDR3 is TGTGCCAGCAGTTACACGAGTAACTATGGCTACACCTTC.

The chain has TRBV19 and TRBJ1-3, with D hard to call. Germline-derived CDR1 and CDR2 are LNHDA and SQIVND (reference sequence). This CDR3 spans 12 amino acids. The germline V and J ends were trimmed by 8 bases and 5 bases, with 10 bases remaining between them. CDR3 protein: CASLDFRNTIYF. CDR3 sequence (DNA): TGTGCCAGTTTGGACTTTAGAAACACCATATATTTT.

The chain combines TRBV18 with TRBJ2-3; 7 bases map to TRBD1. The CDR3 length is 16 residues. Trimming at V came to 3 bases and at J to 1 base, leaving 7 bases not matched to a gene. Per the germline V gene, CDR1 is KGHSH and CDR2 is LQKENI. CDR3 bases: TGTGCCAGCTCACCCTTTACAGGGGTCGGCACAGATACGCAGTATTTT. Residues: CASSPFTGVGTDTQYF. Full variable domain (outside the CDR3, taken from reference TRBV18 and TRBJ2-3): NAGVMQNPRHLVRRRGQEARLRCSPMKGHSHVYWYRQLPEEGLKFMVYLQKENIIDESGMPKERFSAEFPKEGPSILRIQQVVRGDSAAYFCASSPFTGVGTDTQYFGPGTRLTVL.

V usage is TRBV3-1 (or the pseudogene TRBV3-2) and J usage is TRBJ1-1; 10 positions match TRBD1. With 4 bases clipped from V and 4 bases from J, the junction kept 12 bases outside the gene matches. The CDR3 spans 17 residues. The germline V gene encodes CDR1 LGHDT and CDR2 YNNKEL (reference sequence). CDR3 region: CASSPYRDRGWSTEAFF. In DNA form, the CDR3 reads TGTGCCAGCAGCCCATACCGGGACAGGGGATGGAGCACTGAAGCTTTCTTT.

The chain is built from TRBV6-5 and TRBJ2-2, with unresolved D. Germline V gene data show CDR1 as MNHEY and CDR2 as SVGAGI. The CDR3 is 11 amino acids. V lost 8 bases to trimming and J lost 3 bases, with 4 bases between them. The DNA for the CDR3 is TGTGCCAGCTATTACACCGGGGAGCTGTTTTTT. Residues: CASYYTGELFF.

The chain carries TRBV2 and TRBJ2-7; 9 bases are shared with TRBD1. This CDR3 spans 14 amino acids. CDR1 SNHLY and CDR2 FYNNEI come from the germline V gene. V trimming: 6 bases; J trimming: 4 bases; junction bases outside the gene matches: 7. CDR3 residues: CASRRQGDAYEQYF. The CDR3 DNA sequence: TGTGCCAGCAGGAGACAGGGGGATGCATACGAGCAGTACTTC.